Listed below are T cell receptor beta chains from one sample, sequenced in a study of T-cell memory formation after mild COVID-19. TCRdb reprocessed the 5' RACE reads via MiXCR and lists one record per CDR3 protein. The profile shows roughly 16,000 distinct CDR3 sequences, more than 20% of them singletons. Sequencing input: PBMCs or a T cell subset sorted from them (not recorded which). Receptors were obtained from a man aged 18 to 35 who had mild COVID-19 (a few samples of this study predate the infection). Cell type and time point are not known. Each CDR3 is given with its conserved first and last residue. D genes are given only for firm matches. Not all rows give a size; the values are once, few, many and, for expanded clones, a class.

CDR3 DNA,CDR3 protein,clone size,V gene,D gene,J gene
TGCGCCAGCAGCCAAGGCCCGGGGAAAGTGTCTCAAGAGACCCAGTACTTC,CASSQGPGKVSQETQYF,many,TRBV4-3,-,TRBJ2-5
TGTGCCAGCAAAAACAGTAGAAACACAGATGAGCAGTTCTTC,CASKNSRNTDEQFF,few,TRBV6-2/TRBV6-3,-,TRBJ2-1
TGTGCCAGCAGGTCAACTAGCGGGGGCTGGGGGACCCAGTACTTC,CASRSTSGGWGTQYF,-,TRBV5-6,TRBD2,TRBJ2-5
TGTGCCAGCAGCTTGGGCTTAGCGGGGGGCACAGATACGCAGTATTTT,CASSLGLAGGTDTQYF,many,TRBV7-2,TRBD2,TRBJ2-3
TGTGCCAGCTCACCGTCTCCTACGAACACTGAAGCTTTCTTT,CASSPSPTNTEAFF,many,TRBV18,-,TRBJ1-1
TGTGCCAGCAGTTACAGAAACACTGAAGCTTTCTTT,CASSYRNTEAFF,many,TRBV6-2/TRBV6-3,-,TRBJ1-1
TGTGCCAGTAGGGCCGGGACAGTAAACGGCTACACCTTC,CASRAGTVNGYTF,-,TRBV19,TRBD1,TRBJ1-2
TGTGCCAGCAGTACCCCGGGGCGGGGGGGAAGAGATACGCAGTATTTT,CASSTPGRGGRDTQYF,-,TRBV2,TRBD2,TRBJ2-3
TGCGCCAGCAGCTCCCCCACAAACACCGGGGAGCTGTTTTTT,CASSSPTNTGELFF,few,TRBV5-1,-,TRBJ2-2
TGTGCCAGCAGCTCCGGACTAGCGGGCGAGCAGTACTTC,CASSSGLAGEQYF,many,TRBV7-2,TRBD2,TRBJ2-7
TGTGCCAGCAGCCCTAGAGGACTTGAAAGAAACACCATATATTTT,CASSPRGLERNTIYF,many,TRBV7-2,-,TRBJ1-3
TGTGCCAGCAGCTCCAAGTGGGTCGCGGGGGAGGGAGATACGCAGTATTTT,CASSSKWVAGEGDTQYF,many,TRBV7-2,TRBD2,TRBJ2-3
TGTGCCAGCACCTCCACCGGGGAGCTGTTTTTT,CASTSTGELFF,many,TRBV6-2/TRBV6-3,-,TRBJ2-2
TGCGCCAGCAGCCAAGATACGGGGGGGGACCAAGAGACCCAGTACTTC,CASSQDTGGDQETQYF,many,TRBV4-3,TRBD2,TRBJ2-5
TGTGCCAGCAGCTCGCCGACCCTGGGGCCCGGGGAGCTGTTTTTT,CASSSPTLGPGELFF,many,TRBV7-2,-,TRBJ2-2
TGTGCCAGCAGCCCCTTTAGCGGGGTCCAAGAGACCCAGTACTTC,CASSPFSGVQETQYF,many,TRBV4-2,TRBD2,TRBJ2-5
TGCGCCAGCAGCCAGGCCCCCGGCTTGTGGACCCAGTACTTC,CASSQAPGLWTQYF,-,TRBV4-3,-,TRBJ2-5
TGTGCCAGCAGCTTGGGGGATGGGGAGACCCAGTACTTC,CASSLGDGETQYF,many,TRBV5-6,-,TRBJ2-5
TGTGCCAGCAGTGACGGCTTTACACCCCTCCACTTT,CASSDGFTPLHF,-,TRBV6-4,-,TRBJ1-6
TGCGCCAGCAGCCAAGTTTTGATACGGACCCTCCTCAAGGAGCAGTTCTTC,CASSQVLIRTLLKEQFF,-,TRBV4-1,-,TRBJ2-1
TGTGCCAGCAGAGGGGGGCCCCCCGATACGCAGTATTTT,CASRGGPPDTQYF,many,TRBV6-5,-,TRBJ2-3
TGTGCCAGCAGTCTGTACAGGGGAGGGGAGCAGTTCTTC,CASSLYRGGEQFF,-,TRBV27,-,TRBJ2-1
TGTGCCAGCAGCTTAAGAGGGGGACGAGTCTACGAGCAGTACTTC,CASSLRGGRVYEQYF,few,TRBV7-3,-,TRBJ2-7
TGCAGCGTTGAAGATTGGACTAGCGGACCAGGGGAGACCCAGTACTTC,CSVEDWTSGPGETQYF,many,TRBV29-1,TRBD2,TRBJ2-5
TGTGCCAGCAGTACTCAGGGAAATCAGCCCCAGCATTTT,CASSTQGNQPQHF,-,TRBV2,-,TRBJ1-5
TGTGCCACCAGTGATTTAGGGACTAGCAATGAGCAGTTCTTC,CATSDLGTSNEQFF,-,TRBV24-1,TRBD2,TRBJ2-1
TGCGCCAGCAGCCAAGAAGGGTGGGGAGGCTACGAGCAGTACTTC,CASSQEGWGGYEQYF,many,TRBV4-3,-,TRBJ2-7
TGTGCCAGTAACCGGCATCCCGGGGACAATGAGCAGTTCTTC,CASNRHPGDNEQFF,many,TRBV19,-,TRBJ2-1
TGTGCCAGCAGTCCGACCTGGGGAAGCCCGGGCACCGGGGAGCTGTTTTTT,CASSPTWGSPGTGELFF,few,TRBV12-3/TRBV12-4,-,TRBJ2-2
TGTGCCAGCAGCGGCGGTAGTCAGCCCCAGCATTTT,CASSGGSQPQHF,many,TRBV12-3/TRBV12-4,-,TRBJ1-5
TGTGCCAGCAGCCGAGGACAGGTTGGTGAGCAGTTCTTC,CASSRGQVGEQFF,-,TRBV7-2,TRBD1,TRBJ2-1
TGTGCCAGCAGCCAAGCGGAAGGGGCCACTTACAACAATGAGCAGTTCTTC,CASSQAEGATYNNEQFF,-,TRBV14,-,TRBJ2-1
TGTGCCAGTAGTATAGTCGGCCACTCCTCCTACAATGAGCAGTTCTTC,CASSIVGHSSYNEQFF,few,TRBV19,-,TRBJ2-1
TGCGCCAGCAGCCAAGGGACAGGGATGAACACTGAAGCTTTCTTT,CASSQGTGMNTEAFF,few,TRBV4-1,TRBD1,TRBJ1-1
TGTGCCAGCAGCTGGTCACGGCGAAGCCCCGGGGAGCTGTTTTTT,CASSWSRRSPGELFF,many,TRBV7-2,-,TRBJ2-2
TGCAGCGTTGAATTAGCGGGGAAACAAGAGACCCAGTACTTC,CSVELAGKQETQYF,few,TRBV29-1,TRBD2,TRBJ2-5
TGTGCCAGCAGCTTGAATTTGGGAGTTGCGTCCCCAGATACGCAGTATTTT,CASSLNLGVASPDTQYF,many,TRBV7-9,-,TRBJ2-3
TGTGCCAGCAGTCTGGGGACAGTTTCCCCCGACGTGGCTTTCTTT,CASSLGTVSPDVAFF,once,TRBV12-3/TRBV12-4,TRBD1,TRBJ1-1
TGTGCCAGCTCACCACCCGCTAGCGGAGGGGAGCAGTTCTTC,CASSPPASGGEQFF,-,TRBV18,TRBD2,TRBJ2-1
TGCGCCAGCAGCTTAGGGACAGGGGACGCAGATACGCAGTATTTT,CASSLGTGDADTQYF,-,TRBV5-1,TRBD1,TRBJ2-3
TGTGCCAGCAGCGCCACGGATTGGGAAGAGACCCAGTACTTC,CASSATDWEETQYF,many,TRBV6-1,-,TRBJ2-5
TGCGCCAGCAGCCAAGAGGTGAGGGAAAGAGAGACCCAGTACTTC,CASSQEVRERETQYF,many,TRBV4-1,-,TRBJ2-5
TGTGCCAGCAGCCCCTGGACGGACAATGAGCAGTTCTTC,CASSPWTDNEQFF,few,TRBV7-9,-,TRBJ2-1
TGCGCCAGCAGCTTGGCCGGATCGAGGGAGCAGTACTTC,CASSLAGSREQYF,few,TRBV5-1,-,TRBJ2-7
TGTGCCAGCAGCTTGGTACAGGGGCCATGGGAGCTGTTTTTT,CASSLVQGPWELFF,-,TRBV5-5,TRBD1,TRBJ2-2
TGTGCCACCCACGCCGAAGGGTACAATGAGCAGTTCTTC,CATHAEGYNEQFF,many,TRBV19,-,TRBJ2-1